This T cell receptor (beta chain) was recorded in a study of T cells after yellow fever vaccination. This clonotype occurred many times. The CDR3 is 13 amino acids. Looked up from germline, CDR1 is SNHLY and CDR2 is FYNNEI. The V end was cut by 4 bases, the J end by 0 bases, with 6 bases between. Each CDR3 protein is one row after TCRdb ran MiXCR on the 5' RACE reads. The sample includes roughly 68,000 distinct CDR3 sequences, approximately 7% of them seen just once. This TCR derives from a man between 18 and 29 years old who received the YFV17D yellow fever vaccine. Sequences were derived from CD8+ T cells sorted from PBMCs, sampled around 45 days after the first yellow fever vaccination. The chain employs TRBV2 and TRBJ1-2; D might be TRBD1 (6 bases). CDR3 bases: TGTGCCAGCAGTGGGACAGCTAACTATGGCTACACCTTC. This translates into CASSGTANYGYTF.